What follows is one TCR beta chain and its context. Its antigen is still unknown. J lost 3 bases, V lost 0 bases, and 12 bases had no gene match. The CDR3 has 19 amino acids. CDR1 and CDR2 from the germline V gene are SGHTS and YDEGEE. Repertoires were generated with immunoSEQ multiplex PCR, while TCRdb's copy carries only in-frame clones and drops some. The data show more than 20,000 clones, about 70% seen once. The data originate from a study of vaccination effects on CD4 cells after COVID-19. Study-level results: Nearly all vaccine-induced clones in healthy recipients recognized only SARS-CoV-2.

Viral peptide pools were used in the ViraFEST assay to expand antigen-specific CD4+ T cells, and sequencing came afterward. Having been cultured for less than 12 days, the cells underwent CD4+ T cell isolation. Each participant was given two doses of one vaccine (BNT162b2 or mRNA-1273). The chain couples TRBV5-8 to TRBJ2-3, with 11 bases lining up with TRBD2. The sample here was CD4+ T cells from PBMCs cultured with SARS-CoV-2 spike peptides, taken after COVID-19 vaccination. The TCR sequence derives from a human donor who received a COVID-19 vaccine. The CDR3 sequence: CASSLGLAGGRGFTDTQYF. The CDR3 nucleotides are TGTGCCAGCAGCTTGGGGCTAGCGGGAGGACGAGGCTTTACAGATACGCAGTATTTT.